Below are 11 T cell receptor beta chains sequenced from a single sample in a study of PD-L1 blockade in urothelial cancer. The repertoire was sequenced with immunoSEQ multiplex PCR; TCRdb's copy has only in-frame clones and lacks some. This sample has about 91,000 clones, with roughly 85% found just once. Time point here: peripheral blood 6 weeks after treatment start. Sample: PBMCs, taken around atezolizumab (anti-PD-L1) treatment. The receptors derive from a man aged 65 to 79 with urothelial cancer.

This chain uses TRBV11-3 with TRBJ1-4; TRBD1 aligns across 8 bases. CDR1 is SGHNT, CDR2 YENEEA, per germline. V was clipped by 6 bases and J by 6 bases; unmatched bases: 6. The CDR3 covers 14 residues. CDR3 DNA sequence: TGTGCCAGCAGTCCAGGGGGCGCGTATGAAAAACTGTTTTTT. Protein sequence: CASSPGGAYEKLFF.

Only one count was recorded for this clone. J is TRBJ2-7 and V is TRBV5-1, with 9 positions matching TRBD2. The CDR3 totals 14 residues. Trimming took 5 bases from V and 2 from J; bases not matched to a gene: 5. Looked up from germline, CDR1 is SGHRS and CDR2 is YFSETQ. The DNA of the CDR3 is TGCGCCAGCAGTAGCGGGGGCCAAACCTACGAGCAGTACTTC. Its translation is CASSSGGQTYEQYF.

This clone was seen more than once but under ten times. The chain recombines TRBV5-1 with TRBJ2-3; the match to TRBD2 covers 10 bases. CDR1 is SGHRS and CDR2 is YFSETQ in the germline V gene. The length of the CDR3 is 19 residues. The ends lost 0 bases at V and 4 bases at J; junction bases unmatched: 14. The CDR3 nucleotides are TGCGCCAGCAGCTTGGTCGCTAGCGGGAGTAGAAGACGGGCAGATACGCAGTATTTT. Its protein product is CASSLVASGSRRRADTQYF.

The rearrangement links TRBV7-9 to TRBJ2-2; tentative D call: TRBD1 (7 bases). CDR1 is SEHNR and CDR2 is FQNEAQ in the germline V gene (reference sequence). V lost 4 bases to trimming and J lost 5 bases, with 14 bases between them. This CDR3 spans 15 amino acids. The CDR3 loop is CASSSPTGRTGELFF. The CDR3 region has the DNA TGTGCCAGCAGCTCCCCGACAGGGAGGACCGGGGAGCTGTTTTTT.

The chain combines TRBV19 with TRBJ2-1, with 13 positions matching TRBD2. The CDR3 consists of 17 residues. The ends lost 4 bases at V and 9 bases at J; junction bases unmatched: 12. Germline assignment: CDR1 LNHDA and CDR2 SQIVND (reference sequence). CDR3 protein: CASSNPGLAGPWGEQFF. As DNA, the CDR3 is TGTGCCAGTAGTAACCCGGGACTAGCGGGACCGTGGGGTGAGCAGTTCTTC. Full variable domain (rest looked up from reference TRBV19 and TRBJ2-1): DGGITQSPKYLFRKEGQNVTLSCEQNLNHDAMYWYRQDPGQGLRLIYYSQIVNDFQKGDIAEGYSVSREKKESFPLTVTSAQKNPTAFYLCASSNPGLAGPWGEQFFGPGTRLTVL.

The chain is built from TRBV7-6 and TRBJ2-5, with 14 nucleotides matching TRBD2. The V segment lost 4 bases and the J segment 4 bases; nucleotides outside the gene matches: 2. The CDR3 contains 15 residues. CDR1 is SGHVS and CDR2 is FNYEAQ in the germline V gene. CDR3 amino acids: CASSSGTSGRETQYF. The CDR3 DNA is TGTGCCAGCAGCTCAGGGACTAGCGGGAGAGAGACCCAGTACTTC.

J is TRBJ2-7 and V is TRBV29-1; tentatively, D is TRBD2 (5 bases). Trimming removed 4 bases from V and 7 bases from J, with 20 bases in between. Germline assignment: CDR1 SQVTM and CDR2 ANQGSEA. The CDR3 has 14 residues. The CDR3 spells CSVGSPNNPGEQYF. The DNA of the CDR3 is TGCAGCGTTGGGTCCCCGAACAACCCGGGGGAGCAGTACTTC.

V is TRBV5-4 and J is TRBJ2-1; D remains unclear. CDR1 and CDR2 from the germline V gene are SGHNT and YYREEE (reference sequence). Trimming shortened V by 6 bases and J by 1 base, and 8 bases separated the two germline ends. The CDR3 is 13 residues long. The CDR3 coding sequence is TGTGCCAGCAACGATCGGTCCTACAATGAGCAGTTCTTC. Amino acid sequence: CASNDRSYNEQFF.

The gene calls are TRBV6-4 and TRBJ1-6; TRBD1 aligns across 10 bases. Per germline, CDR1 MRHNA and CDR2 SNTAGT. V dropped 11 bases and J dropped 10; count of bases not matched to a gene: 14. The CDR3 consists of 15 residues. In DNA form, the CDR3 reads TGTGCCGACCGCGGGACAGGGGTAAGCTTATCACCCCTCCACTTT. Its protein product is CADRGTGVSLSPLHF.

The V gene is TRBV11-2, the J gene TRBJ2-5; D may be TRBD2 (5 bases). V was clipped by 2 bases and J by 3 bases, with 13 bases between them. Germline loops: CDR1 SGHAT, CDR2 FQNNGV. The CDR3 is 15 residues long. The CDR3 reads CASSLLLWGEETQYF. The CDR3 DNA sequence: TGTGCCAGCAGCTTATTATTGTGGGGAGAAGAGACCCAGTACTTC.

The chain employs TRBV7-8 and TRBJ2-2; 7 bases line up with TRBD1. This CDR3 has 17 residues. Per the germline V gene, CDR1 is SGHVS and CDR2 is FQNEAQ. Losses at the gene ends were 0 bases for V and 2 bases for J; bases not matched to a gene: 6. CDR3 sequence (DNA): TGTGCCAGCAGCTTAGCGGTACAGGGGCTCAACACCGGGGAGCTGTTTTTT. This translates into CASSLAVQGLNTGELFF.